One TCR beta chain is described in this entry. The data were taken from a study of blood T cell repertoires in COVID-19. Overall study context: Specimens from acute and convalescent COVID-19 originated in the United States, Italy and Spain. From T cells, B-cell-depleted T cells, or PBMCs came the material, which was cDNA or gDNA.

In the authors' workflow: Estimation of nucleated cell counts relied on the amplification of reference gene primers. Profiled with immunoSEQ multiplex PCR; TCRdb holds only in-frame clones, not every one. The D gene and trimming were derived from the DNA, and the V and J assignments and clone size from that table. The repertoire holds approximately 270,000 clones, with roughly 87% as singletons. V lost 0 bases and J 3 bases, leaving 9 bases between the germline ends. Germline V lookup: CDR1 SGHNT, CDR2 YYREEE (reference sequence). The CDR3 covers 15 residues. The sample taken for sequencing was peripheral blood. The chain has TRBV5-4 and TRBJ2-2, with D maybe TRBD2 (6 bases). The clonotype originates from a man aged 18 to 35 with active or convalescent COVID-19. This CDR3 reads CASSLVRGDTGELFF. The CDR3 DNA reads TGTGCCAGCAGCTTGGTACGCGGGGACACCGGGGAGCTGTTTTTT.